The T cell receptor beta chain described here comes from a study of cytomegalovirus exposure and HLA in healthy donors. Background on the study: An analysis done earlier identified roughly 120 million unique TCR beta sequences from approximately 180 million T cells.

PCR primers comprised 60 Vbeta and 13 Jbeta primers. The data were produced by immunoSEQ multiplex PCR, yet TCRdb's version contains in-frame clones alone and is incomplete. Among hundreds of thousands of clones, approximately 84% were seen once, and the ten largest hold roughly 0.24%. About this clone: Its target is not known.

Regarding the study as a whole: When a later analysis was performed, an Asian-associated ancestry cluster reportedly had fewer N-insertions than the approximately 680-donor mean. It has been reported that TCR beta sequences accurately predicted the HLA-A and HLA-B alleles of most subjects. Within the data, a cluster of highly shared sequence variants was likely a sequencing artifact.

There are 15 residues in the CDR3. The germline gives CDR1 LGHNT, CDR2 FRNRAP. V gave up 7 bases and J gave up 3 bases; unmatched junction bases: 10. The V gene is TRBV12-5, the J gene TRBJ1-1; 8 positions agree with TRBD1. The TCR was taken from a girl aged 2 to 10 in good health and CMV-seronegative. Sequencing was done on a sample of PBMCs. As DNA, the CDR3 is TGTGCTAGTGTTTATTCAGGGGGCGCGGACACTGAAGCTTTCTTT. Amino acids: CASVYSGGADTEAFF.